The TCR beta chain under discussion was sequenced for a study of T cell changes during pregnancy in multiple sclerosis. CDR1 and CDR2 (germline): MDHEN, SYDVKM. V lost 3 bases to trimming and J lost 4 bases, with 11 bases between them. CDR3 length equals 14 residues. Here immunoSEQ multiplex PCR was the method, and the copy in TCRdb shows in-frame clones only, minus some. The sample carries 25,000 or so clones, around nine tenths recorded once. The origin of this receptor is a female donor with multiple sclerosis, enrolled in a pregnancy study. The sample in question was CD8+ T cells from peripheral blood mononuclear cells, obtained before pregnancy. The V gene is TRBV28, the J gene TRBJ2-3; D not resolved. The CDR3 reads CASSFPGLADTQYF. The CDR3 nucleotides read TGTGCCAGCAGTTTTCCCGGTCTTGCAGATACGCAGTATTTT.